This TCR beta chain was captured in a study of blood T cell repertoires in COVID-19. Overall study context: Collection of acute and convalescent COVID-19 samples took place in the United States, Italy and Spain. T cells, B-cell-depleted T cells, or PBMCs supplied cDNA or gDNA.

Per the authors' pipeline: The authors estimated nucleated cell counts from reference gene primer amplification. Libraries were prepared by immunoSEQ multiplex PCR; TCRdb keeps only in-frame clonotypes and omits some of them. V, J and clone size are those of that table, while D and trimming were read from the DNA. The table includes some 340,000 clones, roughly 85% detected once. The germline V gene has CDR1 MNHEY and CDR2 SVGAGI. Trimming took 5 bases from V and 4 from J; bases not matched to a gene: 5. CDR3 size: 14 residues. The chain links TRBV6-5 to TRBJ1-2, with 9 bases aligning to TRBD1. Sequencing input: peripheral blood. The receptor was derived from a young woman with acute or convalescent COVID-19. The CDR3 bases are TGTGCCAGCAGTATGGGACAGGGCTCCTATGGCTACACCTTC. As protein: CASSMGQGSYGYTF.